Given below is one T cell receptor (beta chain) in context. It has no known antigen specificity. Per-base quality was not reported, and no clone a single base away is much larger than it. The V end loses 2 bases and the J end loses 1 base, and a stretch of 10 bases separates them. The germline V gene encodes CDR1 SGHRS and CDR2 YFSETQ. Counted from cysteine to phenylalanine, this CDR3 has 14 amino acids. The kept DNA is CDR3 alone, 42 bases in frame from the first base. This entry belongs to a study of regulatory and conventional T cells in RAG deficiency (dated by TCRdb to about 2017). About the study as a whole: High-throughput TCR beta sequencing was used to compare the diversity and composition of the Treg, conventional CD4+ and CD8+ T cell repertoires of RAG-deficient patients with those of healthy controls. What the work shows at the level of the full study, not this receptor alone: For some subjects, some T-cell subset analyses were not performed. RAG-deficient patients showed markedly lower Shannon entropy and higher Simpson indices than control T-cell subpopulations. The CD25-high CD127-low cells sorted from Omenn syndrome patients may be peripherally activated cells rather than true Treg cells. Shorter CDR3 lengths were found in all patient T-cell subsets, and >90% Treg-Tconv repertoire overlap at nucleotide and amino acid level was observed in Omenn syndrome patients. In Omenn syndrome and CID/AS patients compared with controls, 75 to 100-fold fewer unique TCR beta sequences were detected from Treg cells, versus approximately 10-fold fewer for other subsets.

Conventional CD4+ T cells were purified from blood as CD25-low CD127-high cells before genomic DNA extraction. Several healthy control donors served as the comparison group for repertoire analyses. The method behind the library was the immunoSEQ multiplex PCR assay. Genomic DNA from the sorted T-cell subsets was used to amplify rearranged TCR beta chain products, which were then sequenced. In the source study's methods: Shannon entropy and Simpson indices were used to measure how diverse the repertoire of productive TCR beta rearrangements was. To gauge clonal expansion, the frequencies of the 100 most abundant productive TCR beta clonotypes among total reads were added together. A self-reactivity index based on amino acid usage at CDR3beta positions 6 and 7 was applied to the TRB repertoires. Two-way ANOVA was used for repertoire analyses, and Student t or Mann-Whitney tests were used for flow cytometric analyses. TCRdb obtained this table from immuneACCESS and retained in-frame rearrangements with V and J assigned. These tables miss some clones; where compared with another copy, unresolved V genes account for less than half of the shortfall, and the remainder is unexplained. From that table come the V and J calls and clone size; the DNA was used to work out D and trimming. Counted in this sample were 25,000 to 35,000 clones; 90% to 96% of them appeared once. The ten largest clones add up to approximately 0.35% of the sample.

In addition, the sample was reused for a study of regulatory T cells. Per that second paper: For the multiplex PCR, 52 forward TRBV primers and 13 reverse TRBJ primers were used, and amplification bias was corrected with both assay-based and computational methods. In patients, repertoires had restricted unique TRB V-J pairs and skewed V and J gene usage, with regulatory T cells showing the most marked changes. The study compared T-cell receptor beta repertoires of sorted regulatory, conventional CD4+ and CD8+ T cells between CD3G-deficient patients and healthy controls. Peripheral blood mononuclear cells were isolated by Ficoll density separation. Rearranged TRB loci were amplified from genomic DNA by multiplex PCR within the immunoSEQ assay. TRB amplicons were sequenced using an Illumina HiSeq platform. Raw sequences were error-filtered and aligned to reference gene sequences by custom algorithms and were subsequently analyzed with the immunoSEQ online tools. Frequencies of productive and nonproductive TRB rearrangements were evaluated among both unique and total sequences. Group comparisons used t tests, Mann-Whitney tests or two-way ANOVA run in Prism software.

Specimen: CD25- CD4+ T cells sorted from blood. This TCR derives from a human donor in good health. The rearrangement combines TRBV5-1 with TRBJ2-7; no confident D gene assignment can be made. The nucleotides read TGCGCCAGCAGCTTTCACGCCACTTCCTACGAGCAGTACTTC. Protein translation: CASSFHATSYEQYF.